One and the same sample provided the 28 T cell receptor beta chains below, sequenced in a study of PD-1 blockade in classical Hodgkin lymphoma. Indicated time point: cycle 4 day 1 (C4D1), after 5 to 7 weeks of nivolumab. The patients all showed relapse after autologous stem cell transplantation, while their brentuximab vedotin exposure varied. This table comes from immunoSEQ multiplex PCR, and its TCRdb copy is limited to in-frame clones, with some not included. The table shows about 44,000 clones, with roughly 70% occurring only once. Sequences were derived from peripheral blood mononuclear cells (PBMCs), sampled before the fourth cycle of nivolumab. Source of these receptors: a human donor with classical Hodgkin lymphoma.

The J gene is TRBJ2-7, the V gene TRBV6-6; D is perhaps TRBD1 or TRBD2 (6 bases each). The CDR3 loop spans 15 amino acids. Trimming cost V 7 bases and J 3 bases, with 19 bases left between them. The V gene's germline CDR1 is MNHNY and CDR2 SVGAGI (reference sequence). The CDR3 sequence is CASKLMGGTYYEQYF. In nucleotides, the CDR3 is TGTGCCAGCAAGTTAATGGGGGGCACCTACTACGAGCAGTACTTC.

Only one count was recorded for this clone. The chain couples TRBV6-6 to TRBJ2-1; TRBD1 matches at 9 bases. CDR1 is MNHNY, CDR2 SVGAGI, per germline (reference sequence). V lost 6 bases and J lost 4; bases outside the gene matches: 10. The CDR3 totals 16 residues. This chain's CDR3 is CASRHRDRDFYNEQFF. The CDR3 coding sequence is TGTGCCAGCAGACATCGGGACAGGGATTTTTACAATGAGCAGTTCTTC.

The J gene is TRBJ2-3, the V gene TRBV28; 7 bases are a match to TRBD2. Germline values: CDR1 MDHEN, CDR2 SYDVKM. V lost 8 bases and J lost 2; bases outside the gene matches: 4. The CDR3 contains 13 residues. CDR3 sequence: CASGGVTTDTQYF. CDR3 DNA: TGTGCCAGCGGGGGGGTCACCACAGATACGCAGTATTTT.

J is TRBJ2-5 and V is TRBV28; TRBD2 aligns across 7 bases. With V trimmed by 4 bases and J by 0 bases, 5 bases remained unmatched. Germline CDR1 is MDHEN and CDR2 is SYDVKM. There are 15 residues in the CDR3. The CDR3 sequence is CASSSAGLYQETQYF. CDR3 DNA: TGTGCCAGCAGTTCAGCGGGACTGTACCAAGAGACCCAGTACTTC.

The chain joins TRBV18 to TRBJ1-1; unclear D gene. The CDR3 sequence is 15 residues long. CDR1 and CDR2 from the germline V gene are KGHSH and LQKENI. V was pared by 6 bases and J by 2 bases, with 16 bases between. CDR3 sequence reads: CASSLLEGSNTEAFF. The CDR3 DNA is TGTGCCAGCTCGCTCCTCGAGGGAAGTAACACTGAAGCTTTCTTT.

The chain uses TRBV19 and TRBJ2-2, with D maybe TRBD1 (5 bases). Trimming left V 0 bases short and J 6 bases short, with 8 bases between. The CDR3 runs to 14 residues. The V gene's germline CDR1 is LNHDA and CDR2 SQIVND (reference sequence). CDR3 sequence: CASSIDRVAGELFF. The DNA of the CDR3 is TGTGCCAGTAGTATAGACAGGGTGGCCGGGGAGCTGTTTTTT.

J is TRBJ2-3 and V is TRBV7-3; 16 bases agree with TRBD2. J lost 5 bases, V lost 5 bases, and 10 bases had no gene match. In germline, CDR1 is SGHTA, CDR2 FQGTGA. CDR3 length equals 18 residues. CDR3 bases: TGTGCCAGCAGCCCGTTGGGACTAGCGGGAGGGCTAGGAGATACGCAGTATTTT. Its translation: CASSPLGLAGGLGDTQYF.

This clone showed up just a few times. CDR3: CASSATSGSINYEQYF. Written as DNA, the CDR3 is TGTGCCAGCAGCGCAACTAGCGGGAGTATAAACTACGAGCAGTACTTC. The chain uses TRBV9 and TRBJ2-7, with 11 bases that match TRBD2. Germline assignment: CDR1 SGDLS and CDR2 YYNGEE. With 3 bases clipped from V and 3 bases from J, the junction kept 8 bases outside the gene matches. This CDR3 has 16 residues.

V and J are TRBV4-1 and TRBJ2-2; either TRBD1 or TRBD2 may supply D (5 bases each). The CDR3 is made up of 16 amino acids. CDR1 is MGHRA, CDR2 YSYEKL, per germline. Trimming removed 3 bases from V and 3 bases from J, with 14 bases in between. CDR3 sequence (DNA): TGCGCCAGCAGCCAGGGGCCAGGGACCTACACCGGGGAGCTGTTTTTT. Residues: CASSQGPGTYTGELFF.

The chain has TRBV28 and TRBJ2-7; D is ambiguous. The CDR3 sequence is 15 residues long. The germline V and J ends were trimmed by 5 bases and 2 bases, with 16 bases remaining between them. CDR1 and CDR2 from the germline V gene are MDHEN and SYDVKM. CDR3 nucleotides: TGTGCCAGCAGTCCGGCCTCTCGTGGACCCTACGAGCAGTACTTC. This encodes CASSPASRGPYEQYF.

This rearrangement joins TRBV6-1 to TRBJ2-2; D perhaps matches TRBD1 (5 bases). V gave up 4 bases and J gave up 8 bases, with 14 bases separating them. Germline V gives CDR1 MNHNS, CDR2 SASEGT. There are 14 residues in the CDR3. The CDR3 sequence is CASSVGRAKGELFF. For the CDR3, the DNA is TGTGCCAGCAGTGTGGGCAGGGCTAAGGGGGAGCTGTTTTTT.

This chain uses TRBV9 with TRBJ1-2; the D gene is possibly TRBD1 (6 bases). Trimming left V 3 bases short and J 2 bases short, with 17 bases between. The CDR3 contains 16 residues. Looked up from germline, CDR1 is SGDLS and CDR2 is YYNGEE. CDR3 coding DNA: TGTGCCAGCAGCGCAGCGACCTTAACAGGGAACTATGGCTACACCTTC. Protein sequence: CASSAATLTGNYGYTF.

The V gene is TRBV6-6, the J gene TRBJ2-3, with TRBD2 as a possible D gene (5 bases). This CDR3 comprises 10 residues. Germline-derived CDR1 and CDR2 are MNHNY and SVGAGI (reference sequence). Trimming left V 7 bases short and J 9 bases short, with 8 bases between. CDR3 protein: CASTGSTQYF. The CDR3 DNA reads as TGTGCCAGCACGGGGTCGACGCAGTATTTT.

There are a few counts of this clone. The V call is TRBV6-5, the J call TRBJ1-2; a possible D gene is TRBD1 (5 bases). Germline V CDR1 and CDR2: MNHEY, SVGAGI. The CDR3 contains 14 residues. With 5 bases removed from V and 5 bases from J, the gap between germline ends came to 15 bases. CDR3 protein: CASSDRAGTYGYTF. CDR3 in DNA: TGTGCCAGCAGTGACCGGGCAGGGACTTATGGCTACACCTTC.

J is TRBJ2-2 and V is TRBV5-4; perhaps TRBD2 as D (5 bases). The CDR3 is 13 residues long. CDR1 is SGHNT, CDR2 YYREEE, per germline (reference sequence). V was shortened by 4 bases and J by 1 base, with 5 bases between the two germline ends. Written as DNA, the CDR3 is TGTGCCAGCAGCCGGGGGAACACCGGGGAGCTGTTTTTT. Protein: CASSRGNTGELFF.

The chain links TRBV6-4 to TRBJ2-5; TRBD2 aligns across 9 bases. Per the germline V gene, CDR1 is MRHNA and CDR2 is SNTAGT. V shed 4 bases and J 6 bases; nucleotides not matched to a gene: 18. The CDR3 loop spans 18 amino acids. The CDR3 sequence: CASSGILSAVAGVKTQYF. CDR3 nucleotides: TGTGCCAGCAGTGGCATCCTTAGCGCAGTAGCGGGAGTAAAGACCCAGTACTTC.

The CDR3 is CASSYQTAYGYTF. The DNA for the CDR3 is TGTGCCAGCAGTTACCAGACAGCCTATGGCTACACCTTC. The chain recombines TRBV6-6 with TRBJ1-2; maybe TRBD1 (5 bases). The germline gives CDR1 MNHNY, CDR2 SVGAGI (reference sequence). The CDR3 runs to 13 residues. V lost 2 bases to trimming and J lost 4 bases, with 8 bases between them.

The chain combines TRBV15 with TRBJ1-5; weak D call: TRBD1 (6 bases). The CDR3 loop spans 17 amino acids. V was pared by 0 bases and J by 0 bases, with 12 bases between. Germline assignment: CDR1 LNHNV and CDR2 YYDKDF (reference sequence). CDR3 amino acids: CATSRDLGQSSNQPQHF. CDR3 DNA: TGTGCCACCAGCAGAGATCTGGGACAAAGTAGCAATCAGCCCCAGCATTTT.

The chain employs TRBV28 and TRBJ2-5; 7 nucleotides line up with TRBD2. Germline values: CDR1 MDHEN, CDR2 SYDVKM. V dropped 6 bases and J dropped 5; count of bases not matched to a gene: 6. CDR3 length: 13 residues. This CDR3 reads CASRASGRETQYF. The CDR3 coding sequence is TGTGCCAGCAGGGCTAGCGGTAGGGAGACCCAGTACTTC. Variable domain in full (rest from reference TRBV28 and TRBJ2-5): DVKVTQSSRYLVKRTGEKVFLECVQDMDHENMFWYRQDPGLGLRLIYFSYDVKMKEKGDIPEGYSVSREKKERFSLILESASTNQTSMYLCASRASGRETQYFGPGTRLLVL.

The rearrangement joins TRBV28 to TRBJ2-1; D gene unclear. This CDR3 has 14 residues. Trimming cost V 4 bases and J 3 bases, with 10 bases left between them. The germline V gene has CDR1 MDHEN and CDR2 SYDVKM. DNA for the CDR3: TGTGCCAGCAGTTCATCGACGGACTACAATGAGCAGTTCTTC. Its protein product is CASSSSTDYNEQFF.

The V gene is TRBV6-6, the J gene TRBJ2-3; TRBD1 is a possible D gene (7 bases). V was trimmed by 10 bases and J by 1 base, leaving 15 bases between them. In germline, CDR1 is MNHNY, CDR2 SVGAGI (reference sequence). The CDR3 spans 14 residues. Written as DNA, the CDR3 is TGTGCCACCCGCAGGGGGGTGGGCACAGATACGCAGTATTTT. Translated, it gives CATRRGVGTDTQYF.

The V and J genes are TRBV28 and TRBJ1-2; TRBD1 matches 7 bases. The CDR3 has 14 amino acids. Germline V gene data show CDR1 as MDHEN and CDR2 as SYDVKM. V lost 6 bases, J lost 8 bases, and 12 bases stayed unmatched. CDR3 in DNA: TGTGCCAGCAGCACCGGACAGGCCCCGCGGGGCTACACCTTC. Translating gives CASSTGQAPRGYTF.

The rearrangement links TRBV6-1 to TRBJ2-7, with unresolved D. This CDR3 spans 10 amino acids. Deletions cut 10 bases from V and 3 bases from J, with 7 bases between. The V gene's germline CDR1 is MNHNS and CDR2 SASEGT. CDR3 in DNA: TGTGCCACCTGGGGCTACGAGCAGTACTTC. Its protein product is CATWGYEQYF.

V and J are TRBV30 and TRBJ2-7; TRBD1 matches at 9 bases. Germline CDR1 and CDR2: GTSNPN and SVGIG (reference sequence). The V and J ends lost 2 bases and 1 base, in that order; junction bases with no gene match: 3. The CDR3 consists of 14 residues. In DNA, the CDR3 is TGTGCCTGGAGTTTGGGGACAGGGTCCTACGAGCAGTACTTC. Its protein product is CAWSLGTGSYEQYF.

This rearrangement joins TRBV19 to TRBJ1-4; TRBD1 might be the D (5 bases). The CDR3 extends over 15 amino acids. With 3 bases removed from V and 0 bases from J, the gap between germline ends came to 8 bases. Germline assignment: CDR1 LNHDA and CDR2 SQIVND (reference sequence). The CDR3 protein is CASSIDSATNEKLFF. In nucleotides, the CDR3 is TGTGCCAGTAGTATCGACAGCGCAACTAATGAAAAACTGTTTTTT.

V is TRBV19 and J is TRBJ1-2; 10 bases match TRBD1. J was trimmed by 7 bases and V by 5 bases; bases with no gene match: 13. Germline V gene data show CDR1 as LNHDA and CDR2 as SQIVND (reference sequence). The CDR3 runs 16 residues. In DNA form, the CDR3 reads TGTGCCAGTAGTCCTACCTTGGACAGGGGGTTTCTTGGCTACACCTTC. Its protein product is CASSPTLDRGFLGYTF.

This clone was seen only once. The chain recombines TRBV5-1 with TRBJ2-1; 9 nucleotides agree with TRBD1. The trim removed 4 bases at V and 4 bases at J, leaving 6 bases unmatched. The CDR3 covers 15 residues. The germline V gene has CDR1 SGHRS and CDR2 YFSETQ. The CDR3: CASSSGQGPYNEQFF. CDR3 DNA: TGCGCCAGCAGCAGCGGACAGGGGCCGTACAATGAGCAGTTCTTC. Looking up the rest from reference TRBV5-1 and TRBJ2-1 gives the full variable domain: KAGVTQTPRYLIKTRGQQVTLSCSPISGHRSVSWYQQTPGQGLQFLFEYFSETQRNKGNFPGRFSGRQFSNSRSEMNVSTLELGDSALYLCASSSGQGPYNEQFFGPGTRLTVL.

Sample share makes this clone medium-sized. V is TRBV7-9 and J is TRBJ2-7, with a possible D match to TRBD2 (6 bases). The CDR3 is 15 amino acids. CDR1 and CDR2 from the germline V gene are SEHNR and FQNEAQ (reference sequence). Trimming stripped 0 bases from V and 10 bases from J, with 19 bases between. In DNA, the CDR3 is TGTGCCAGCAGCTTAGCGGAGGGAGGAGGACTGGGACAGTACTTC. Its protein product is CASSLAEGGGLGQYF.